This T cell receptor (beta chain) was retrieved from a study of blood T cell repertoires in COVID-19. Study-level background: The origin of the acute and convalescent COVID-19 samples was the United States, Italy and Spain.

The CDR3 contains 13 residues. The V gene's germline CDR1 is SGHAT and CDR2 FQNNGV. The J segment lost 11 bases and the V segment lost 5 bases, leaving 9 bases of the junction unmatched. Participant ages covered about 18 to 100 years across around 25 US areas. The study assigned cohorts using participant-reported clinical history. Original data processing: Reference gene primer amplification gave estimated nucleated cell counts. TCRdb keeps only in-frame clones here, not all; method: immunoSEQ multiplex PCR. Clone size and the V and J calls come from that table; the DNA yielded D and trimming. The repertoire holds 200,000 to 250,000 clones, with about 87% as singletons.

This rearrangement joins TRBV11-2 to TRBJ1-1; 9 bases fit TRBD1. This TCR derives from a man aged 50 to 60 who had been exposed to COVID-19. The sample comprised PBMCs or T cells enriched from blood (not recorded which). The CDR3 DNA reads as TGTGCCAGCAGCCACCCCGGGACAGGGTTCGCTTTCTTT. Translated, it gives CASSHPGTGFAFF. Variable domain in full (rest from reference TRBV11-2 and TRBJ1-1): EAGVAQSPRYKIIEKRQSVAFWCNPISGHATLYWYQQILGQGPKLLIQFQNNGVVDDSQLPKDRFSAERLKGVDSTLKIQPAKLEDSAVYLCASSHPGTGFAFFGQGTRLTVV.